These 17 T cell receptor beta chains came from one sample sequenced in a study of glioma-infiltrating T cells. The iRepertoire nested amplicon-rescue multiplex PCR amplified TCR alpha and beta CDR3s from RNA. TCRdb reprocessed the multiplex PCR reads with MiXCR, giving one entry per CDR3 protein. Among 85,000 to 110,000 distinct CDR3 sequences listed, 29% were seen once. The sample comprised glioma tissue, nonneoplastic brain tissue, or PBMCs (not recorded which). The receptors originated from a human donor with low-grade glioma or glioblastoma, undergoing nonglioma brain surgery, or in good health (not recorded which).

This clonotype was seen ten or more times. The chain joins TRBV6-2 or TRBV6-3 to TRBJ1-1; D is uncertain. In germline, CDR1 is MNHEY, CDR2 SVGEGT. The V end was cut by 2 bases, the J end by 3 bases, with 7 bases between. The CDR3 sequence is 13 residues long. The CDR3 region is CASSYPTDTEAFF. In DNA, the CDR3 is TGTGCCAGCAGTTACCCGACGGACACTGAAGCTTTCTTT.

This clonotype was recorded at least ten times. The chain carries TRBV7-2 and TRBJ1-1; D remains ambiguous. V was cut by 3 bases and J by 10 bases, with 12 bases left in between. CDR3 length: 12 residues. Germline lookup yields CDR1 SGHTA and CDR2 FQGNSA. The CDR3 here is CASSLYSGVAFF. Here the CDR3 DNA reads TGTGCCAGCAGCTTGTATTCCGGGGTAGCTTTCTTT.

V gene TRBV12-3 or TRBV12-4 combines with J gene TRBJ2-7; 8 positions agree with TRBD1. This CDR3 is 12 amino acids long. J was trimmed by 7 bases and V by 8 bases; bases with no gene match: 7. Written as DNA, the CDR3 is TGTGCCAGCCGACAGGGGCCCGGGGAGCAGTACTTC. Translated, it gives CASRQGPGEQYF.

Worth noting for this clonotype: Being one base from a much bigger clone, this may be a read error. V usage is TRBV6-5 and J usage is TRBJ2-5; TRBD1 is a possible D gene (5 bases). The V and J ends lost 5 bases and 4 bases respectively, with 11 bases between them. The CDR3 is 13 residues long. The germline V gene has CDR1 MNHEY and CDR2 SVGAGI. CDR3: CASSDVTVETQYF. The CDR3 bases are TGTGCCAGCAGTGATGTGACAGTAGAGACCCAGTACTTC.

V usage is TRBV29-1 and J usage is TRBJ2-1, with 10 bases fitting TRBD1. Germline V lookup: CDR1 SQVTM, CDR2 ANQGSEA. This CDR3 has 14 amino acids. With 4 bases clipped from V and 6 bases from J, the junction kept 6 bases outside the gene matches. CDR3 residues: CSVGGQGFFNEQFF. Here the CDR3 DNA reads TGCAGCGTTGGGGGACAGGGGTTTTTCAATGAGCAGTTCTTC.

As regards this clonotype: Just one base apart from a much larger clone, this may be a read error. This chain connects TRBV6-1 to TRBJ2-7; possibly TRBD2 for D (7 bases). The germline V gene has CDR1 MNHNS and CDR2 SASEGT. The CDR3 covers 13 residues. CDR3 loop: CGTRDRGAYEQYF. The CDR3 DNA reads as TGTGGCACCAGGGACCGGGGGGCGTACGAGCAGTACTTC.

This clonotype was seen ten or more times. The V and J genes are TRBV6-6 and TRBJ2-7; D possibly corresponds to TRBD1 (6 bases). The V and J ends lost 2 bases and 0 bases respectively, with 8 bases between them. Germline V gene lookup returns CDR1 MNHNY and CDR2 SVGAGI (reference sequence). The CDR3 loop spans 14 amino acids. In DNA form, the CDR3 reads TGTGCCAGCAGTTACAACAGGGTCTCCTACGAGCAGTACTTC. The encoded protein is CASSYNRVSYEQYF.

The sample holds many counts of this clonotype. This chain joins TRBV7-2 and TRBJ2-7; 8 bases agree with TRBD2. CDR1 is SGHTA, CDR2 FQGNSA, per germline. The CDR3 sequence is 15 residues long. Trimming took 6 bases from V and 3 from J; bases not matched to a gene: 10. CDR3 in amino acids: CASRRQRTSFYEQYF. In DNA form, the CDR3 reads TGTGCCAGCAGAAGACAAAGGACTAGCTTCTACGAGCAGTACTTC. Full variable domain (rest looked up from reference TRBV7-2 and TRBJ2-7): GAGVSQSPSNKVTEKGKDVELRCDPISGHTALYWYRQSLGQGLEFLIYFQGNSAPDKSGLPSDRFSAERTGGSVSTLTIQRTQQEDSAVYLCASRRQRTSFYEQYFGPGTRLTVT.

This clonotype was observed at least ten times. The chain links TRBV2 to TRBJ1-2, with TRBD1 matching 7 bases. The CDR3 is made up of 14 amino acids. The V gene's germline CDR1 is SNHLY and CDR2 FYNNEI. V was pared by 8 bases and J by 5 bases, with 11 bases of the junction left unmatched. The CDR3 DNA sequence: TGTGCCAGCTTAACTGAGACAGGGAATTATGGCTACACCTTC. It codes for CASLTETGNYGYTF.

Remarks on this clonotype: This may be a read error: a much more frequent sequence differs by one nucleotide. No conserved phenylalanine or tryptophan is present at the end of the CDR3, so a read error is the likely explanation. This rearrangement joins TRBV20-1 to TRBJ1-1, with D possibly matching TRBD1 (6 bases). Trimming took 0 bases from V and 7 from J, leaving 12 bases between them. The germline V gene has CDR1 DFQATT and CDR2 SNEGSKA (reference sequence). This CDR3 region has 13 residues. The CDR3 sequence is CSARERGPNEAFL. In nucleotides, the CDR3 is TGCAGTGCTAGAGAGCGGGGGCCAAATGAAGCTTTCCTT.

The chain recombines TRBV27 with TRBJ1-2; 7 positions agree with TRBD1. Trimming cost V 2 bases and J 6 bases; bases outside gene matches: 12. The CDR3 totals 16 residues. Germline V gene sequence: CDR1 MNHEY, CDR2 SMNVEV (reference sequence). The CDR3 is CASSLGPDRVIDGYTF. CDR3 bases: TGTGCCAGCAGTTTAGGACCCGACAGGGTAATCGATGGCTACACCTTC.

This clonotype was counted many times. V gene TRBV7-2 combines with J gene TRBJ2-7; D remains ambiguous. The V gene's germline CDR1 is SGHTA and CDR2 FQGNSA. V was shortened by 1 base and J by 6 bases, with 10 bases between the two germline ends. This CDR3 is built from 13 residues. The CDR3 here is CASSLVLAGEQYF. The CDR3 DNA sequence: TGTGCCAGCAGCTTAGTACTGGCCGGCGAGCAGTACTTC.

This clonotype was observed at least ten times. The chain joins TRBV3-1 to TRBJ1-1; no firm D call. There are 15 residues in the CDR3. In germline, CDR1 is LGHDT, CDR2 YNNKEL (reference sequence). Trimming removed 1 base at V and 1 base at J, with 10 bases between. CDR3 in DNA: TGTGCCAGCAGCCAAGCAGTGGGTGAGAACACTGAAGCTTTCTTT. Its translation is CASSQAVGENTEAFF.

This clonotype was counted many times. The rearrangement uses TRBV7-8 and TRBJ2-5; 7 bases match TRBD1. This CDR3 region has 15 residues. Looked up from germline, CDR1 is SGHVS and CDR2 is FQNEAQ. V dropped 3 bases and J dropped 5; count of bases not matched to a gene: 9. The CDR3 nucleotides read TGTGCCAGCAGCTTTGAGACAGGGCTTAAGGAGACCCAGTACTTC. Protein: CASSFETGLKETQYF.

Notes on this clonotype: This sequence may be a read error, since a much larger clone differs from it by one base. The V and J genes are TRBV2 and TRBJ2-3; 10 bases are shared with TRBD2. J gave up 7 bases and V 6 bases, and 10 bases lay outside the gene matches. Germline CDR1 and CDR2: SNHLY and FYNNEI. CDR3 length: 15 residues. This CDR3 reads CASRGPLAGTYTQYF. DNA of the CDR3: TGTGCCAGCAGGGGACCACTAGCGGGAACATATACGCAGTATTTT.

This chain connects TRBV12-3 or TRBV12-4 to TRBJ1-2; possibly TRBD1 for D (5 bases). Between the trimmed V and J ends, which lost 2 bases and 2 bases, there was a span of 9 bases. CDR3 length: 14 amino acids. As DNA, the CDR3 is TGTGCCAGCAGTTTATTTGGGGGGAACTATGGCTACACCTTC. As protein: CASSLFGGNYGYTF.

A remark on this clonotype: With a much larger clone just one base away, this may be a read error. The chain recombines TRBV14 with TRBJ2-1; the D is unclear. Germline V gene lookup returns CDR1 SGHDN and CDR2 FVKESK. This CDR3 is 14 amino acids long. The V and J ends lost 7 bases and 10 bases respectively, with 20 bases between them. Here the CDR3 DNA reads TGTGCCAGCATCCCTACTACCATCCCCGGAGAGCAGTTCTTC. Its translation is CASIPTTIPGEQFF.